The clone carrying this T cell receptor beta chain has a single count. The entry originates in a study of pediatric ulcerative colitis. The protocol was immunoSEQ multiplex PCR, while the TCRdb copy is restricted to in-frame clones and leaves out a portion. Of tens of thousands of clones listed, 83% are singletons. The CDR3 has 18 residues. With 4 bases removed from V and 0 bases from J, the gap between germline ends came to 22 bases. Germline CDR1 and CDR2: SNHLY and FYNNEI. The chain has TRBV2 and TRBJ2-7; tentatively, D is TRBD1 (6 bases). The source of this sequence is a girl aged 10 to 17 with moderate ulcerative colitis. The material sequenced was blood. CDR3 sequence reads: CASSALSILDRLSYEQYF. Written as DNA, the CDR3 is TGTGCCAGCAGTGCCCTCTCGATCTTGGACAGACTCTCCTACGAGCAGTACTTC.